These 12 T cell receptor beta chains share one sample of origin, sequenced in a study of cytomegalovirus exposure and HLA in healthy donors. Amplification used 60 Vbeta primers and 13 Jbeta primers. Profiling relied on immunoSEQ multiplex PCR, and the TCRdb table lists in-frame clones only, not all of them. Among around 30,000 clones listed, about 63% were seen once. Specimen: PBMCs. These receptors all come from a man over 45 in good health and CMV-seropositive.

The chain has TRBV30 and TRBJ1-2; possibly TRBD1 for D (6 bases). The CDR3 sequence is 14 residues long. The germline gives CDR1 GTSNPN, CDR2 SVGIG (reference sequence). With 4 bases removed from V and 4 bases from J, the gap between germline ends came to 16 bases. CDR3 protein: CAWTPGVFGYGYTF. The CDR3 nucleotides are TGTGCCTGGACGCCAGGGGTCTTCGGCTATGGCTACACCTTC.

The J gene is TRBJ2-7, the V gene TRBV10-2; a possible D gene is TRBD2 (6 bases). V was pared by 6 bases and J by 9 bases, with 15 bases between. The CDR3 runs 12 residues. Germline values: CDR1 WSHSY, CDR2 SAAADI. The CDR3 here is CASRASADWQYF. In DNA form, the CDR3 reads TGCGCCAGCAGGGCTAGCGCCGACTGGCAGTACTTC.

CDR3 nucleotide sequence: TGTGCCAGCAGCTACGACAGGGAACCGATACAGTACTTC. The encoded protein is CASSYDREPIQYF. The rearrangement joins TRBV2 to TRBJ2-4; 7 bases fit TRBD1. The CDR3 has 13 residues. Per germline, CDR1 SNHLY and CDR2 FYNNEI. Unmatched junction bases numbered 12, after V lost 6 bases and J lost 13 bases.

The chain is built from TRBV25-1 and TRBJ2-1; 7 bases are shared with TRBD2. The CDR3 loop spans 14 amino acids. In germline, CDR1 is MGHDK, CDR2 SYGVNS. Trimming cost V 8 bases and J 1 base; bases outside gene matches: 5. The CDR3 bases are TGTGCCAGCCTCAGCGGGACGTCCTACAATGAGCAGTTCTTC. Translating gives CASLSGTSYNEQFF. The variable domain in full, completed from reference TRBV25-1 and TRBJ2-1, reads EADIYQTPRYLVIGTGKKITLECSQTMGHDKMYWYQQDPGMELHLIHYSYGVNSTEKGDLSSESTVSRIRTEHFPLTLESARPSHTSQYLCASLSGTSYNEQFFGPGTRLTVL.

The V gene is TRBV27, the J gene TRBJ2-6; TRBD1 agrees at 8 bases. Germline lookup yields CDR1 MNHEY and CDR2 SMNVEV (reference sequence). The V gene end was trimmed by 5 bases and the J gene end by 2 bases; junction bases not matched to a gene: 2. The CDR3 has 15 residues. The CDR3 sequence is CASSVRGPGANVLTF. As DNA, the CDR3 is TGTGCCAGCAGTGTCAGGGGGCCTGGGGCCAACGTCCTGACTTTC.

This chain links TRBV15 with TRBJ2-4, with D possibly being TRBD2 (7 bases). Trimming cost V 5 bases and J 7 bases, with 12 bases left between them. CDR3 length: 13 residues. Germline CDR1 and CDR2: LNHNV and YYDKDF (reference sequence). CDR3 sequence reads: CATSGGARNIQYF. CDR3 sequence (DNA): TGTGCCACCAGCGGGGGGGCGCGGAACATTCAGTACTTC. The variable domain in full, with the rest retrieved from reference TRBV15 and TRBJ2-4, is DAMVIQNPRYQVTQFGKPVTLSCSQTLNHNVMYWYQQKSSQAPKLLFHYYDKDFNNEADTPDNFQSRRPNTSFCFLDIRSPGLGDTAMYLCATSGGARNIQYFGAGTRLSVL.

The J gene is TRBJ2-3, the V gene TRBV30, with 8 bases matching TRBD2. CDR3 length: 12 amino acids. CDR1 is GTSNPN and CDR2 is SVGIG in the germline V gene (reference sequence). The V segment lost 0 bases and the J segment 10 bases; nucleotides outside the gene matches: 3. CDR3: CAWSVSSGPQYF. The CDR3 bases are TGTGCCTGGAGTGTCTCTAGCGGGCCGCAGTATTTT. The complete variable domain, with remaining parts taken from reference TRBV30 and TRBJ2-3, reads SQTIHQWPATLVQPVGSPLSLECTVEGTSNPNLYWYRQAAGRGLQLLFYSVGIGQISSEVPQNLSASRPQDRQFILSSKKLLLSDSGFYLCAWSVSSGPQYFGPGTRLTVL.

The rearrangement joins TRBV30 to TRBJ1-5; TRBD1 agrees at 7 bases. With 0 bases clipped from V and 4 bases from J, the junction kept 9 bases outside the gene matches. There are 16 residues in the CDR3. Germline lookup yields CDR1 GTSNPN and CDR2 SVGIG (reference sequence). Here the CDR3 reads CAWSVLEGGGNQPQHF. The CDR3 coding sequence is TGTGCCTGGAGTGTACTAGAAGGGGGCGGTAATCAGCCCCAGCATTTT.

The chain recombines TRBV29-1 with TRBJ1-2, with 7 positions matching TRBD1. The CDR3 has 14 residues. J lost 0 bases, V lost 1 base, and 2 bases had no gene match. Germline V gene sequence: CDR1 SQVTM, CDR2 ANQGSEA. In DNA, the CDR3 is TGCAGCGTTGAAGGACAGGGTCCTAACTATGGCTACACCTTC. The encoded protein is CSVEGQGPNYGYTF. Full variable domain (remainder filled in from reference TRBV29-1 and TRBJ1-2): SAVISQKPSRDICQRGTSLTIQCQVDSQVTMMFWYRQQPGQSLTLIATANQGSEATYESGFVIDKFPISRPNLTFSTLTVSNMSPEDSSIYLCSVEGQGPNYGYTFGSGTRLTVV.

The chain uses TRBV30 and TRBJ2-7; a weak D match, TRBD1 (5 bases). V dropped 2 bases and J dropped 6 bases, with 23 bases sitting between them. Germline assignment: CDR1 GTSNPN and CDR2 SVGIG (reference sequence). This CDR3 has 16 residues. The CDR3 protein is CAWSPARASPSAEQYF. In DNA form, the CDR3 reads TGTGCCTGGAGTCCAGCCAGGGCCAGCCCGTCGGCCGAGCAGTACTTC. Looking up the rest from reference TRBV30 and TRBJ2-7 gives the full variable domain: SQTIHQWPATLVQPVGSPLSLECTVEGTSNPNLYWYRQAAGRGLQLLFYSVGIGQISSEVPQNLSASRPQDRQFILSSKKLLLSDSGFYLCAWSPARASPSAEQYFGPGTRLTVT.

This clone appeared a few times. The rearrangement links TRBV10-3 to TRBJ2-7; 7 nucleotides line up with TRBD1. J gave up 2 bases and V 9 bases, and 10 bases lay outside the gene matches. The CDR3 is 14 residues long. Germline lookup yields CDR1 ENHRY and CDR2 SYGVKD. The CDR3 DNA reads TGTGCCATTAAGTTCGGACAGGACGCCTACGAGCAGTACTTC. Amino acid sequence: CAIKFGQDAYEQYF.

The chain recombines TRBV30 with TRBJ1-1; 7 bases match TRBD1. The length of the CDR3 is 12 residues. The junction had 10 bases not matched to a gene; V was cut back by 4 bases and J by 11 bases. In germline, CDR1 is GTSNPN, CDR2 SVGIG (reference sequence). The CDR3 region has the DNA TGTGCCTGGACAGGGGGAAGGTTGGTGGCTTTCTTT. Translated, it gives CAWTGGRLVAFF.